This is a list of T cell receptor beta chains from one sample in a study of blood T cell repertoires in COVID-19. Clones were sequenced by immunoSEQ multiplex PCR, and TCRdb holds only the in-frame ones, with some missing. The repertoire holds some 280,000 clones, with 70% to 90% as singletons. The sequencing input was peripheral blood. These receptors were taken from a woman aged 55-70 years with acute or convalescent COVID-19. Each CDR3 is given without its conserved first and last residue.

V	J	CDR3
TRBV9	TRBJ2-2	ASTGTSGRFTGELF
TRBV24-1	TRBJ1-6	ATSDFFLRQENNSPLH
TRBV14	TRBJ1-2	ASSQAGTTSYGYT
TRBV6-1	TRBJ1-2	ASSEEEQGWSTSYGYT
TRBV5-3	TRBJ1-2	ARSQNTGWDYGYT
TRBV5-8	TRBJ2-1	ASSLGGGLEQF
TRBV5-1	TRBJ1-1	ASSLETGVTEAF
TRBV30	TRBJ2-3	AWSGNLAGTDTQY
TRBV12-3/TRBV12-4	TRBJ1-1	ASSPGGSEAF
TRBV5-4	TRBJ2-3	ASSKDTRTDTQY
TRBV5-8	TRBJ2-7	ASSSPGQY
TRBV4-3	TRBJ2-7	ASSQEPGAYEQY
TRBV7-2	TRBJ2-2	ASSHDRNTGELF
TRBV19	TRBJ2-7	ASSWDRTTYEQY
TRBV9	TRBJ1-1	ASSVVTGGAF
TRBV3-1/TRBV3-2	TRBJ2-3	ASSLIAGADTQY
TRBV24-1	TRBJ1-5	ATFLGTPYSNQPQH
TRBV7-2	TRBJ1-5	ASSWTGGFNQPQH
TRBV6-5	TRBJ1-1	ASRPGGPPNTEAF
TRBV2	TRBJ2-3	ASSKLPIGADTQY
TRBV4-1	TRBJ2-7	ASSLLVSGLSYEQY
TRBV5-3	TRBJ1-5	ARSNRGREQPQH
TRBV21-1	TRBJ1-4	ASSTPDSFREKLF
TRBV4-1	TRBJ1-5	ASSQPTGSLEHQPQH
TRBV4-3	TRBJ2-5	ASSQEHPLETQY
TRBV11-2	TRBJ2-4	ASSSVGGKNIQY
TRBV24-1	TRBJ2-1	ATSDRSYPPSGGKFYNEQF
TRBV5-4	TRBJ1-1	ASSPGGHTEAF
TRBV25-1	TRBJ1-1	ASSDTFTEAF
TRBV28	TRBJ2-3	ASKLKRASTDTQY
TRBV28	TRBJ1-5	ASSLDTSGRPQH
TRBV28	TRBJ2-1	ASSLSGGFGNEQF
TRBV6-6	TRBJ2-2	ASTGMNTGELF
TRBV11-2	TRBJ1-1	ASSLAPGLLLLNTEAF
TRBV5-1	TRBJ1-2	ASSLAGQGQGYT
TRBV5-1	TRBJ2-5	ASSLGTDFSGGETQY
TRBV6-6	TRBJ1-5	ASSYADRDNQPQH
TRBV27	TRBJ1-5	ASNSNGGNQPQH
TRBV14	TRBJ2-2	ASSQPPDRGIGELF
TRBV11-3	TRBJ2-1	ASSSRTSGGSSYNEQF
TRBV4-1	TRBJ2-5	ASSTDAGTGGTETQY
TRBV3-1/TRBV3-2	TRBJ2-5	ASSQGLAGGLGGETQY
TRBV4-2	TRBJ1-3	ASSQETGRVSGNTIY
TRBV5-1	TRBJ2-7	ASTTGTGTYEQY
TRBV5-6	TRBJ1-2	ASSLGEGYGYT
TRBV6-2/TRBV6-3	TRBJ1-5	ASSWTGTYSNQPQH
TRBV2	TRBJ1-2	ASRGDRVNYGYT
TRBV7-2	TRBJ2-2	ASSLSAGGYTGELF
TRBV19	TRBJ1-1	ASSQGRVTEAF
TRBV13	TRBJ2-1	ASSAPGGPGNEQF